These 10 T cell receptor beta chains originate from one sample sequenced in a study of blood T cell repertoires in COVID-19. Clones were read by immunoSEQ multiplex PCR, and TCRdb kept only the in-frame ones, dropping some. The sample has roughly 100,000 clones; 90% to 95% are singletons. Material: peripheral blood. These receptors came from a human donor in a cohort sampled during active COVID-19.

This rearrangement joins TRBV9 to TRBJ1-2; D uncertain. Between the trimmed V and J ends, which lost 2 bases and 0 bases, there was a span of 23 bases. The CDR3 is 19 amino acids. Germline loops: CDR1 SGDLS, CDR2 YYNGEE. CDR3 amino acids: CASSVGTDGGPSANYGYTF. CDR3 in DNA: TGTGCCAGCAGCGTGGGCACGGACGGAGGGCCCTCTGCTAACTATGGCTACACCTTC.

The DNA for the CDR3 is TGCGCCAGCAGCCGCATATGGACTAGCGGGGGAACAGATACGCAGTATTTT. It translates to CASSRIWTSGGTDTQYF. The chain links TRBV4-1 to TRBJ2-3; 13 bases fit TRBD2. CDR1 and CDR2 from the germline V gene are MGHRA and YSYEKL. Trimming took 4 bases from V and 3 from J; bases not matched to a gene: 7. This CDR3 is built from 17 residues.

CDR3 in DNA: TGTGCCAGCAGCTTCTATGGGGAGAGGACTGAAGCTTTCTTT. The encoded protein is CASSFYGERTEAFF. V and J are TRBV5-6 and TRBJ1-1, with D hard to call. The V end lost 2 bases, the J end lost 5 bases, and 13 bases lay between the germline ends. Germline V lookup: CDR1 SGHDT, CDR2 YYEEEE. The CDR3 runs to 14 residues.

The genes are TRBV2 and TRBJ1-4; TRBD1 is a possible D gene (6 bases). V lost 1 base and J 0 bases, leaving 6 bases between the germline ends. Germline CDR1 reads SNHLY; CDR2 reads FYNNEI. CDR3 length: 15 amino acids. CDR3 sequence reads: CASSEGQATNEKLFF. CDR3 DNA sequence: TGTGCCAGCAGTGAAGGACAGGCAACTAATGAAAAACTGTTTTTT.

The chain is built from TRBV4-1 and TRBJ1-2; the D gene is possibly TRBD1 (5 bases). The CDR3 loop spans 14 amino acids. The germline gives CDR1 MGHRA, CDR2 YSYEKL. V was pared by 4 bases and J by 8 bases, with 17 bases between. This chain's CDR3 is CASSLLWGGEGYTF. The CDR3 DNA follows: TGCGCCAGCAGCCTACTTTGGGGAGGGGAAGGCTACACCTTC.

This clone has only one observation. The rearrangement links TRBV29-1 to TRBJ2-1; 8 bases line up with TRBD1. The CDR3 sequence is 12 residues long. J gave up 2 bases and V 7 bases, and 1 base lay outside the gene matches. The germline gives CDR1 SQVTM, CDR2 ANQGSEA. The DNA of the CDR3 is TGCAGCGCAGGGGGCACCTACAATGAGCAGTTCTTC. Protein sequence: CSAGGTYNEQFF.

The V and J genes are TRBV7-2 and TRBJ1-5; D gene unclear. Per germline, CDR1 SGHTA and CDR2 FQGNSA. V was clipped by 1 base and J by 3 bases, with 7 bases between them. The CDR3 is made up of 14 amino acids. CDR3 amino acids: CASSLERFNQPQHF. For the CDR3, the DNA is TGTGCCAGCAGCTTAGAGAGATTCAATCAGCCCCAGCATTTT.

The V call is TRBV15, the J call TRBJ1-1; D gene ambiguous. Germline assignment: CDR1 LNHNV and CDR2 YYDKDF (reference sequence). The CDR3 consists of 12 residues. The V end lost 5 bases, the J end lost 2 bases, and 6 bases lay between the germline ends. CDR3 DNA sequence: TGTGCCACCAGCGAAACAAACACTGAAGCTTTCTTT. Translated: CATSETNTEAFF. The full variable domain, rest sourced from reference TRBV15 and TRBJ1-1, is DAMVIQNPRYQVTQFGKPVTLSCSQTLNHNVMYWYQQKSSQAPKLLFHYYDKDFNNEADTPDNFQSRRPNTSFCFLDIRSPGLGDTAMYLCATSETNTEAFFGQGTRLTVV.

The chain uses TRBV5-4 and TRBJ2-5; no clear D. The V and J ends lost 0 bases and 0 bases respectively, with 6 bases between them. Germline CDR1 and CDR2: SGHNT and YYREEE (reference sequence). The CDR3 covers 14 residues. The CDR3 DNA is TGTGCCAGCAGCTTGGGCCGGTACCAAGAGACCCAGTACTTC. Its protein product is CASSLGRYQETQYF.

The sample holds one count of this clone. The chain is built from TRBV5-4 and TRBJ1-2; maybe TRBD1 (5 bases). The CDR3 length is 15 residues. From germline, CDR1 is SGHNT and CDR2 YYREEE (reference sequence). The V and J ends lost 4 bases and 3 bases respectively, with 16 bases between them. The CDR3 nucleotides are TGTGCCAGCAGCGCCGGACAATTACAATACTATGGCTACACCTTC. The encoded protein is CASSAGQLQYYGYTF. The variable domain in full, completed from reference TRBV5-4 and TRBJ1-2, reads ETGVTQSPTHLIKTRGQQVTLRCSSQSGHNTVSWYQQALGQGPQFIFQYYREEENGRGNFPPRFSGLQFPNYSSELNVNALELDDSALYLCASSAGQLQYYGYTFGSGTRLTVV.